This T cell receptor (beta chain) emerged from a study of T cell repertoires in cytomegalovirus infection (dated by TCRdb to between 2018 and 2021). With regard to the full study: The peptide stimulations were aimed at well-studied HLA-B-restricted epitopes as well as recently identified HLA-C-restricted CMV epitopes, whose presentation resists viral immunomodulation. Because public TCR beta signatures pointed to carriage of CMV infection together with the matching HLA type, the HLA type of each donor mattered for the analysis. The investigation overall reported the following: In both this cohort and an independent cohort of 300 to 450 donors, the cumulative frequency of public TCR beta family members distinguished carriers of CMV infection plus the relevant HLA type. The ex vivo response was dominated by HLA-C-restricted CMV-specific TCR beta clonotypes, and the single most frequent clonotype in two of eight donors was supplied by these HLA-C-restricted clonotypes.

This sample's treatment or condition label indicates: in vitro stimulation with specific CMV peptide epitopes to enrich CMV-specific T cells. Trimming takes 2 bases off V and 6 bases off J; junction bases not matched to a gene: 13. CDR1 and CDR2 are read off the germline V gene as MGHRA and YSYEKL. Inclusive of the bounding cysteine and phenylalanine, the CDR3 is 16 residues long. The only DNA kept is the CDR3, 48 bases in frame from the first base. Sequencing took place on an Illumina HiSeq 1500. The public reads were quality trimmed at Q25 with fastp and then assembled into clones with MiXCR by TCRdb, keeping productive beta chains. Here each entry gathers all rows of one CDR3 protein and keeps the most common genes and DNA. The sample table holds 640,000 or so distinct CDR3 sequences, of which about 33% were seen once. The ten top clones hold roughly 20% of the sample. The table lists this clonotype with a few counts. The clone's antigen remains unknown. Per-base qualities were not stored, and no clone one base away is much larger.

This TCR was recovered from a human donor in good health (CMV status not recorded). Some clones in this sample may be carry-over from other donors' samples. The chain employs TRBV4-1 and TRBJ2-7; TRBD1 fits 7 bases in the junction. The material sequenced was cultured PBMCs, taken from culture after CMV antigen stimulation. This receptor carries the CDR3 CASSQLNRGLIGEQYF. In nucleotide form, the sequence is TGCGCCAGCAGCCAACTAAACAGGGGTTTGATTGGCGAGCAGTACTTC.